The source of this T cell receptor beta chain is a study of shared clonotypes between healthy human individuals. The CDR3 sequence is 14 residues long. In germline, CDR1 is SGHTA, CDR2 FQGTGA. J lost 6 bases, V lost 2 bases, and 6 bases had no gene match. Methods used by the authors: Junction-only immunoSEQ data arrived without quality scores, meaning filtering differed. Sequencing used immunoSEQ multiplex PCR; TCRdb keeps in-frame clones, though not all of them. That table furnishes V, J and clone size, whereas the DNA furnished D and trimming. The sample has roughly 2,500,000 clones, over 85% seen once. Turning to this clone: What it binds is unknown.

Study-wide results and limits: Unshared clonotypes carried lower generation probabilities than those common to all four donors. Clonotypes that were shared across a handful of donors made up about 4.5% of naive CD4 clonotypes.

The material sequenced was naive CD4+ T cells from PBMCs. Specified subset: CD45RA+ positively selected. This clonotype was sampled from a man aged 18 to 30 in good health. Some clones in this sample may be carry-over from other donors' samples. The chain couples TRBV7-3 to TRBJ1-1; TRBD1 matches 7 bases. The CDR3 sequence: CASSLSQGSPEAFF. The CDR3 nucleotides are TGTGCCAGCAGCTTATCACAGGGGAGTCCTGAAGCTTTCTTT.